The 16 T cell receptor beta chains below all came from one sample that was sequenced in a study of identical twins. One entry per CDR3 protein, called by TCRdb with MiXCR from the 5' RACE reads. The table has hundreds of thousands of distinct CDR3 sequences, around 8.6% seen once; the top ten hold approximately 0.89%. The same specimen was also included in a second study, on yellow fever vaccine responses in identical twins.

The sample consisted of PBMCs. These receptors came from a woman aged 18-29 years in good health.

The J gene is TRBJ2-7, the V gene TRBV7-3, with 14 bases lining up with TRBD2. CDR3 length: 14 amino acids. Losses at the gene ends were 5 bases for V and 6 bases for J; bases not matched to a gene: 3. Per germline, CDR1 SGHTA and CDR2 FQGTGA. The CDR3, as DNA: TGTGCCAGCAGCCCGACTAGCGGGGGGGGCGAGCAGTACTTC. It codes for CASSPTSGGGEQYF.

This clonotype was recorded many times. The CDR3 sequence: CASSYSRNTEAFF. The CDR3 DNA reads as TGTGCCAGCAGTTACTCCCGGAACACTGAAGCTTTCTTT. The chain links TRBV6-5 to TRBJ1-1; D is undetermined. The CDR3 runs to 13 residues. CDR1 is MNHEY and CDR2 is SVGAGI in the germline V gene. Trimming left V 0 bases short and J 1 base short, with 3 bases between.

The V and J genes are TRBV20-1 and TRBJ2-5; unclear D gene. V was trimmed by 3 bases and J by 0 bases, leaving 11 bases between them. This CDR3 is built from 14 residues. The germline V gene has CDR1 DFQATT and CDR2 SNEGSKA (reference sequence). The CDR3, as DNA: TGCAGTGCTAGTGGTGGACGGTACCAAGAGACCCAGTACTTC. As protein: CSASGGRYQETQYF.

This chain joins TRBV11-2 and TRBJ2-7; tentatively, D is TRBD2 (7 bases). CDR3 size: 15 residues. V gave up 4 bases and J gave up 0 bases, with 13 bases separating them. Germline lookup yields CDR1 SGHAT and CDR2 FQNNGV. The CDR3 loop reads CASSSTGRGSYEQYF. The CDR3 DNA reads as TGTGCCAGCAGCTCAACAGGGAGGGGCTCCTACGAGCAGTACTTC.

The rearrangement links TRBV4-3 to TRBJ2-3, with TRBD2 identical over 9 bases. Germline loops: CDR1 LGHNA, CDR2 YSLEER. V lost 4 bases to trimming and J lost 5 bases; unmatched junction nucleotides: 10. The CDR3 length is 16 residues. Written as DNA, the CDR3 is TGCGCCAGCAGCCCCGTAGCGGGAGCCACCCGAGATACGCAGTATTTT. Protein: CASSPVAGATRDTQYF.

This clonotype has at least ten counts. V gene TRBV29-1 combines with J gene TRBJ2-7, with D perhaps assigned TRBD1 or TRBD2 (5 bases each). V was cut by 1 base and J by 4 bases, with 11 bases left in between. The CDR3 sequence is 13 residues long. Germline CDR1 and CDR2: SQVTM and ANQGSEA. The CDR3 spells CSVEVLRGYEQYF. In nucleotides, the CDR3 is TGCAGCGTTGAAGTCTTGAGGGGTTACGAGCAGTACTTC.

This clonotype was counted between two and nine times. The chain links TRBV4-3 to TRBJ2-7; 9 bases match TRBD2. From germline, CDR1 is LGHNA and CDR2 YSLEER. This CDR3 comprises 16 residues. V shed 0 bases, J shed 2 bases, and the junction held 5 bases outside the gene matches. This CDR3 reads CASSQDAGGSPYEQYF. CDR3 sequence (DNA): TGCGCCAGCAGCCAAGATGCGGGAGGGAGCCCCTACGAGCAGTACTTC.

This clonotype has a handful of counts. V usage is TRBV7-9 and J usage is TRBJ2-1; 9 bases map to TRBD2. The CDR3 loop spans 16 amino acids. From germline, CDR1 is SEHNR and CDR2 FQNEAQ (reference sequence). The junction had 10 bases not matched to a gene; V was cut back by 5 bases and J by 5 bases. The CDR3 spells CASSTWTSATDNEQFF. CDR3 coding DNA: TGTGCCAGCAGCACCTGGACTAGCGCTACTGACAATGAGCAGTTCTTC.

The sample holds many counts of this clonotype. The chain employs TRBV2 and TRBJ2-5; tentative D call: TRBD2 (5 bases). The ends were cut back, 4 bases at V and 5 bases at J, with 14 bases in the middle. The germline V gene encodes CDR1 SNHLY and CDR2 FYNNEI. The CDR3 is 14 residues long. The CDR3 protein is CASSGAAPGETQYF. CDR3 nucleotide sequence: TGTGCCAGCAGTGGAGCAGCGCCGGGGGAGACCCAGTACTTC.

The chain recombines TRBV27 with TRBJ2-7; TRBD1 agrees at 7 bases. Looked up from germline, CDR1 is MNHEY and CDR2 is SMNVEV (reference sequence). The length of the CDR3 is 12 residues. With V trimmed by 4 bases and J by 6 bases, 3 bases remained unmatched. The CDR3 loop is CASSYNRGEQYF. In DNA form, the CDR3 reads TGTGCCAGCAGTTACAACAGGGGCGAGCAGTACTTC.

The V and J genes are TRBV15 and TRBJ2-3; 9 bases are shared with TRBD1. This CDR3 has 17 amino acids. With V trimmed by 4 bases and J by 4 bases, 12 bases remained unmatched. Germline assignment: CDR1 LNHNV and CDR2 YYDKDF (reference sequence). DNA for the CDR3: TGTGCCACCAGCATGGGGACAGGGTCACCGCTTTCAGATACGCAGTATTTT. Encoded protein: CATSMGTGSPLSDTQYF.

The V gene is TRBV21-1, the J gene TRBJ2-5; TRBD1 was called by the table and not checked on the DNA. TRBV21-1 is described as a pseudogene. CDR3 length: 16 residues. CDR3 in DNA: TGTGCCAGCAGCAGACCGCCGGGACAGGGGGAAGAGACCCAGTACTTC. Residues: CASSRPPGQGEETQYF.

The rearrangement uses TRBV5-1 and TRBJ2-3; unclear D gene. V lost 7 bases, J lost 0 bases, and 12 bases lay in between. From germline, CDR1 is SGHRS and CDR2 YFSETQ. The CDR3 contains 14 residues. CDR3 in amino acids: CASRDAASTDTQYF. The CDR3 DNA follows: TGCGCCAGCCGTGATGCAGCTAGCACAGATACGCAGTATTTT.

This clonotype was seen only a few times. The J gene is TRBJ2-7, the V gene TRBV29-1; weak D call: TRBD2 (5 bases). In germline, CDR1 is SQVTM, CDR2 ANQGSEA. The ends were cut back, 6 bases at V and 0 bases at J, with 21 bases in the middle. CDR3 length: 16 amino acids. The CDR3 DNA follows: TGCAGCGTGGGAGCCGAGACCGTTTATAGCTCCTACGAGCAGTACTTC. Its translation is CSVGAETVYSSYEQYF.

This clonotype was counted many times. This rearrangement joins TRBV4-3 to TRBJ2-3; D gene ambiguous. The germline gives CDR1 LGHNA, CDR2 YSLEER. The V end lost 1 base, the J end lost 0 bases, and 11 bases lay between the germline ends. The CDR3 runs 16 residues. CDR3 in amino acids: CASSQAAGPSTDTQYF. In DNA form, the CDR3 reads TGCGCCAGCAGCCAAGCCGCCGGACCTAGCACAGATACGCAGTATTTT.

V is TRBV4-1 and J is TRBJ2-7, with D possibly being TRBD1 (6 bases). V was trimmed by 3 bases and J by 3 bases, leaving 15 bases between them. Germline V gene lookup returns CDR1 MGHRA and CDR2 YSYEKL. This CDR3 spans 15 amino acids. The CDR3 here is CASSHTPGTNYEQYF. The CDR3 DNA is TGCGCCAGCAGCCATACCCCCGGGACAAACTACGAGCAGTACTTC.